This T cell receptor beta chain was retrieved from a study of OX40 agonist ivuxolimab in advanced cancers. CDR1 and CDR2 (germline): LNHDA, SQIVND (reference sequence). The CDR3 extends over 13 amino acids. V gave up 6 bases and J gave up 7 bases, with 12 bases separating them. This clone turned up a few times. What it binds is not known. Profiling relied on immunoSEQ multiplex PCR, and the TCRdb table lists in-frame clones only, not all of them. Of 85,000 to 95,000 clones in the sample, 75% to 95% are singletons; the top ten hold 2.6%. Study-wide results and caveats: Among patients with partial responses at 0.1-3.0 mg/kg, clonal expansion was among the lowest. On average, a greater number of expanded clones characterised CD8+ T cells relative to CD4+. At doses 0.1 to 3.0 mg/kg, CD4+ and CD8+ clones expanded.

Sequenced here: CD4+ or CD8+ T cells sorted from blood, sampled in a trial of the OX40 agonist ivuxolimab. The chain has TRBV19 and TRBJ1-4, with D maybe TRBD1 (6 bases). This TCR was sampled from an adult with an advanced solid tumor such as melanoma, head and neck, liver or kidney cancer. CDR3 DNA sequence: TGTGCCAGTAGAGAACAGGGAGTTGAAAAACTGTTTTTT. Protein: CASREQGVEKLFF.